The source of this TCR beta chain is a study of cytomegalovirus exposure and HLA in healthy donors. As for the study in general: Early released data comprised some 91 million unique TCRs from HLA-typed donors.

Overall study findings and caveats: Diagnosis of cytomegalovirus status made by the classifier reportedly showed high specificity and sensitivity.

The PCR used 60 Vbeta and 13 Jbeta primers. Measured with immunoSEQ multiplex PCR; TCRdb has only the in-frame clones, and not every one. The repertoire holds around 100,000 clones, 80% to 85% seen once, with roughly 22% in the top ten. Germline V gene data show CDR1 as SNHLY and CDR2 as FYNNEI. The V and J ends lost 8 bases and 5 bases respectively, with 7 bases between them. The CDR3 has 11 amino acids. Remarks on this clone: What it binds is not known.

J is TRBJ1-5 and V is TRBV2, with a tentative D call TRBD1 (5 bases). This sequence originates from a man aged 30 to 45 in good health and CMV-seropositive. Sequences were obtained from PBMCs. As DNA, the CDR3 is TGTGCCAGCGGGGGGGATCAGCCCCAGCATTTT. Its translation is CASGGDQPQHF.